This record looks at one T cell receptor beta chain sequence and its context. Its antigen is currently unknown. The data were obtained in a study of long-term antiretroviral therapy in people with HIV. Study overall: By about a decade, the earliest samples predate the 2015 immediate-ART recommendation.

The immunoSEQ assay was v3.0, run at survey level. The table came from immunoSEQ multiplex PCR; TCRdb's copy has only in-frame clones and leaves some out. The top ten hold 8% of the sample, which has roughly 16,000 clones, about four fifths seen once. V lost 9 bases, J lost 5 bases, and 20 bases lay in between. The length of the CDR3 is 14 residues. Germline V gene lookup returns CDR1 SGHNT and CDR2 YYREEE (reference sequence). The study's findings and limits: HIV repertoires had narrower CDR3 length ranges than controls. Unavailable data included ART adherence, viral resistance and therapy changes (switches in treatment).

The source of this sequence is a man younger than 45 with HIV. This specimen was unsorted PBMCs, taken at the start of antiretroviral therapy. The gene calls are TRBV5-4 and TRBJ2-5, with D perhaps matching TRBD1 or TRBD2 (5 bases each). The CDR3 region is CATQARAAGETQYF. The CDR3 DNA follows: TGTGCCACCCAGGCGAGGGCAGCAGGGGAGACCCAGTACTTC.